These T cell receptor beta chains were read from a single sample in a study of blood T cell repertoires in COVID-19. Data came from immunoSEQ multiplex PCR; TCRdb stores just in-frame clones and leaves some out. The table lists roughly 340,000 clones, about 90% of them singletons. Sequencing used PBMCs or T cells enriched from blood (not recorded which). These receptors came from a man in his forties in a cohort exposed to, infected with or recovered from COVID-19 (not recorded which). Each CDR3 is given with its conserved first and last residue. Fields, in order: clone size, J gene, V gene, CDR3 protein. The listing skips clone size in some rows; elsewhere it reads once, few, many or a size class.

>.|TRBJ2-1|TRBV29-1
CSVRDRGNNEQFF
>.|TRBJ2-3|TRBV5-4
CASSSGGGSTDTQYF
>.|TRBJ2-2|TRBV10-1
CASSGGANTGELFF
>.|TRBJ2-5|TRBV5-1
CASSQQETQYF
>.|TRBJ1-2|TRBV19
CASSIETGGATGYTF
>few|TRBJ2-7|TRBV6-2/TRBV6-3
CASSYSVTRTYEQYF
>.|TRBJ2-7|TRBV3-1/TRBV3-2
CASSHTSGSYEQYF
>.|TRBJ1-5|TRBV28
CASSLGQVVSNQPQHF
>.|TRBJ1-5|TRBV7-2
CASSLEGTGNQPQHF
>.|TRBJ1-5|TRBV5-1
CASSAGDSNQPQHF
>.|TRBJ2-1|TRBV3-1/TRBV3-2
CASSHRTHNEQFF
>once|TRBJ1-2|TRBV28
CASSRRTGFYDYTF
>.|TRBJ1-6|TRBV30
CAWSVLREGSPLHF
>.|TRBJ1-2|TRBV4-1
CASSQDSSGGNGYTF
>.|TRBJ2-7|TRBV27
CASQRGYEQYF
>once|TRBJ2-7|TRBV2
CASSQGYPSYEQYF
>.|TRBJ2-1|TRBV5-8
CASSLETPIRRSYNEQFF
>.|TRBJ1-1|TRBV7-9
CATNRGGTEAFF
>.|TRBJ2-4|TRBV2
CASSPTSGILKNIQYF
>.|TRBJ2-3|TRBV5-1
CASVPGTSTDTQYF
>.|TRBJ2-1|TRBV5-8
CASSRGTSNNNEQFF
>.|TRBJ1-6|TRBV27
CASSLTTRDPRNSPLHF
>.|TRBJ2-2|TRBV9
CASSVTSGSIAGELFF
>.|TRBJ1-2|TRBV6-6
CASSYRQQGGLGGYTF
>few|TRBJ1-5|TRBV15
CATSRETGGNQPQHF
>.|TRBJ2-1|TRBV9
CASTPGLAGYNEQFF
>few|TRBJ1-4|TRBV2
CASSERRSLEKLFF
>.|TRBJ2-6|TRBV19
CASSSQTGANVLTF
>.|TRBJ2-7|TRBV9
CASSRKQPGLAGREQYF
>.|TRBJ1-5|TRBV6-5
CACGSGPGFNQPQHF
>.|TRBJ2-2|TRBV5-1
CASSLRTGEAGELFF
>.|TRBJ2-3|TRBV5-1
CASTLTVTGTTDTQYF
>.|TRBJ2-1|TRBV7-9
CASSPATGSSSYNEQFF
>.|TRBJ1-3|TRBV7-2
CASSFSSSAGNTIYF
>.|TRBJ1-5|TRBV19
CASSILQGRVPRAQHF
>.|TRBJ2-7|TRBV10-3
CAISQRRDKNYEQYF
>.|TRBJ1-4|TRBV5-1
CASSALGQGNEKLFF
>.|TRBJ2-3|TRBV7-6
CASSSSWGAADTQYF
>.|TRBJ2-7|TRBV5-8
CASSRSGTATYEQYF
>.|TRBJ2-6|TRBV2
CASFEGGSSGANVLTF
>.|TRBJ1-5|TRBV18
CASSPSRGNSNQPQHF
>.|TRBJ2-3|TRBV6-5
CASSLGQATDTQYF
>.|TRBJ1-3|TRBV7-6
CASSLVPGSGNTIYF
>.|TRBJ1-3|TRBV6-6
CASSYSGRSSGNTIYF
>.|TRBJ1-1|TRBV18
CASSFGQGGNTEAFF
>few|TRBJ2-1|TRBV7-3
CASSLSGLNEQFF
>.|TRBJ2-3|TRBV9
CASSASGRGSTDTQYF
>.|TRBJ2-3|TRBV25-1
CASSPTTGGTDTQYF
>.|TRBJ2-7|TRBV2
CASKSSLYEQYF
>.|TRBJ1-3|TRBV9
CASSGPGQVRNTIYF
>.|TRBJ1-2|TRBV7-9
CASSAGVYGYTF
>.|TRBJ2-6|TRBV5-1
CASSLELSGANVLTF
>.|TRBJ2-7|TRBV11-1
CASSFSGGVDEQYF